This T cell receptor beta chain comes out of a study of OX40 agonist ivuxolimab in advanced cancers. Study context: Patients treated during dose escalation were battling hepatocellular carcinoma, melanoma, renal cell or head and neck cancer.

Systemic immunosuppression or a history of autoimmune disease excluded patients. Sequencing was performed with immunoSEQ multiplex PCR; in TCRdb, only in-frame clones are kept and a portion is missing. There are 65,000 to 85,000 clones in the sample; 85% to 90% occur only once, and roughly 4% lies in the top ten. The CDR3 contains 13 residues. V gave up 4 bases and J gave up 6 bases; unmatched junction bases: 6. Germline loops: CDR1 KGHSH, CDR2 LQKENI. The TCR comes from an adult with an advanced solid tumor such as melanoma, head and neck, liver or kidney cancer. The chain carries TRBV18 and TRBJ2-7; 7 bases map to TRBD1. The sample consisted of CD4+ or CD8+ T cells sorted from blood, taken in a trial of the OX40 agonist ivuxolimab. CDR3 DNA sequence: TGTGCCAGCTCACTACAGGGGTTCGCCGAGCAGTACTTC. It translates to CASSLQGFAEQYF.